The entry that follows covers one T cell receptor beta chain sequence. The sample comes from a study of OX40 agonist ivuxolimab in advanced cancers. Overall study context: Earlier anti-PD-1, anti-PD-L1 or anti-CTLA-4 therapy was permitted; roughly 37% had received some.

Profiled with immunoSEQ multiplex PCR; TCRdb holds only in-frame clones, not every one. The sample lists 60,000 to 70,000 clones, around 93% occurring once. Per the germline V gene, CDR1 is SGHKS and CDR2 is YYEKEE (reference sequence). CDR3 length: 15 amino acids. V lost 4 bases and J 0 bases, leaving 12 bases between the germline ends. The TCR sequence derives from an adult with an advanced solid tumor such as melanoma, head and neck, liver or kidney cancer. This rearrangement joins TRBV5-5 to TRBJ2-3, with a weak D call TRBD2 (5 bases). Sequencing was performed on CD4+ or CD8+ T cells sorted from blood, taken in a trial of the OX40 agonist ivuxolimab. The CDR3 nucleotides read TGTGCCAGCAGCCGTTTGTGGACTAGCACAGATACGCAGTATTTT. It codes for CASSRLWTSTDTQYF.